This TCR beta chain is drawn from a study of T cell responses to AZD1222 COVID-19 vaccine. The protocol was immunoSEQ multiplex PCR, while the TCRdb copy is restricted to in-frame clones and leaves out a portion. Of some 80,000 clones listed, roughly nine tenths are singletons. The sample consisted of peripheral blood, taken on day 0 of AZD1222 vaccination. The source of this sequence is an adult in good health.

CDR3 DNA: TGTGCCAGCAGTAACAGGGGGGCGTACGGAGAGACCCAGTACTTC. Translation gives CASSNRGAYGETQYF. The rearrangement links TRBV27 to TRBJ2-5; 8 bases match TRBD1. The CDR3 loop spans 15 amino acids. Germline CDR1 is MNHEY and CDR2 is SMNVEV (reference sequence). V trimming: 5 bases; J trimming: 4 bases; junction bases outside the gene matches: 9.